This TCR beta chain was recovered during a study of T-cell reconstitution after alpha-beta-depleted transplantation in children. General observations from the study: It was reported that alpha-beta T cells came from several hundred expanded graft clones (about two months after transplant). One year post-transplant, T-cell counts and diversity were largely derived from T cells produced anew.

This clonotype was detected a few times. Its antigen is undetermined. The CDR3 loop spans 11 amino acids. Germline CDR1 WSHSY, CDR2 SAAADI. Deletions cut 2 bases from V and 9 bases from J, with 5 bases between. Unique molecular identifiers were used in preparing the TCRbeta library. One entry per CDR3 protein results from TCRdb running MiXCR on the PCR reads. The sample comprises around 100,000 distinct CDR3 sequences, around a tenth of which are singletons, and around 34% rests with the top ten. This clonotype was obtained from a boy aged 2-15 years with acute lymphoblastic leukemia, due to receive a stem cell transplant. J is TRBJ2-1 and V is TRBV10-2; D uncertain. Sequenced here: PBMCs, sampled before TCRalphabeta/CD19-depleted stem cell transplant. The CDR3 protein is CASSERIEQFF. CDR3 nucleotides: TGCGCCAGCAGTGAGAGGATTGAGCAGTTCTTC.